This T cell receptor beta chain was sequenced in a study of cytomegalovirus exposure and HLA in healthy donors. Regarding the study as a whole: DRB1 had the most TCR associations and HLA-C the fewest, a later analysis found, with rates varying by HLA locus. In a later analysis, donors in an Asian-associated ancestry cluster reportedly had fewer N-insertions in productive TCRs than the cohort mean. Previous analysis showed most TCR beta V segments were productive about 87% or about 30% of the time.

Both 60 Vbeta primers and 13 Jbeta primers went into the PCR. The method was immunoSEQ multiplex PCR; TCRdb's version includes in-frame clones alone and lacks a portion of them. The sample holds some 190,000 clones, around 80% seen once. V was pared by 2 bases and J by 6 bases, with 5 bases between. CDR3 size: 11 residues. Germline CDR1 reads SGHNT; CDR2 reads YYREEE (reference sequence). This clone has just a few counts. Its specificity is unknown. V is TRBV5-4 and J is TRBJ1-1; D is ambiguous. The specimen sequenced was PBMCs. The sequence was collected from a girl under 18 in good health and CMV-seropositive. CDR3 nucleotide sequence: TGTGCCAGCAGCTTAAGAGCTGAAGCTTTCTTT. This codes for CASSLRAEAFF. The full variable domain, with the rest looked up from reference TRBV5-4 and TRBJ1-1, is ETGVTQSPTHLIKTRGQQVTLRCSSQSGHNTVSWYQQALGQGPQFIFQYYREEENGRGNFPPRFSGLQFPNYSSELNVNALELDDSALYLCASSLRAEAFFGQGTRLTVV.